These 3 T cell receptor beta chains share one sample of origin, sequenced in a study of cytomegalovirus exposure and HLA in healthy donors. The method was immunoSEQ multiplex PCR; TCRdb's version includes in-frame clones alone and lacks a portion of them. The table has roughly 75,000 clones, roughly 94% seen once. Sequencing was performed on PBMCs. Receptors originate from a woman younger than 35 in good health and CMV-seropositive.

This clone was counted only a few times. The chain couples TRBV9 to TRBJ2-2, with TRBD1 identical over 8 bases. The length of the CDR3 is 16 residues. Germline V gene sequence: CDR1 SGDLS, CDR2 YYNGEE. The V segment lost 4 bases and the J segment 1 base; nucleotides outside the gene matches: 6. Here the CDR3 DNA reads TGTGCCAGCAGCCTGGGGACAGGACTGAACACCGGGGAGCTGTTTTTT. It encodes CASSLGTGLNTGELFF.

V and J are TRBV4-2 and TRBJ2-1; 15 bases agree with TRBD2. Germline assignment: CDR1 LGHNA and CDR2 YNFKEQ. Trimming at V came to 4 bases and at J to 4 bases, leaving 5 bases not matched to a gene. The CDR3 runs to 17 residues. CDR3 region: CASSPTGTSGGYNEQFF. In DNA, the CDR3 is TGTGCCAGCAGCCCAACAGGGACTAGCGGGGGGTACAATGAGCAGTTCTTC.

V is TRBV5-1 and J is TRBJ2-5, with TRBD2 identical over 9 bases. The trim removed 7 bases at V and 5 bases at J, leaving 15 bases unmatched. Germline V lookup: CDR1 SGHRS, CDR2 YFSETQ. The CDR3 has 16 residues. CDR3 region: CASCQRLGGRGETQYF. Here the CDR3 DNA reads TGCGCCAGCTGCCAACGCCTCGGCGGGAGGGGGGAGACCCAGTACTTC. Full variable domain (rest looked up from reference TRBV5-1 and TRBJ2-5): KAGVTQTPRYLIKTRGQQVTLSCSPISGHRSVSWYQQTPGQGLQFLFEYFSETQRNKGNFPGRFSGRQFSNSRSEMNVSTLELGDSALYLCASCQRLGGRGETQYFGPGTRLLVL.